The rows below give T cell receptor beta chains drawn from one sample of a study of T-cell reconstitution after alpha-beta-depleted transplantation in children. TCRdb reanalysed the PCR reads using MiXCR and keeps one entry per CDR3 protein. The top ten hold approximately 15% of the sample, which has 70,000 to 95,000 distinct CDR3 sequences, 9.5% to 15% seen once. The sample here was PBMCs from the stem cell graft donor, taken from the stem cell graft. All receptors come from a human donor who donated a stem cell graft to a child with inherited bone marrow failure. CDR3s include the opening cysteine and the closing phenylalanine or tryptophan. The D gene is left open where the match is weak. Where a row states a size, it is once, few, many or the class of an expanded clone; other rows omit it.

j_gene,abundance,d_gene,v_gene,CDR3nt,CDR3aa
TRBJ1-2,many,.,TRBV29-1,TGCAGCGTTGACGTAGAGGATGGCTACACCTTC,CSVDVEDGYTF
TRBJ2-7,few,TRBD2,TRBV7-6,TGTGCCAGCAGCCCCCGGGGACTAGCGGGAGACGAGCAGTACTTC,CASSPRGLAGDEQYF
TRBJ1-6,many,.,TRBV19,TGTGCCAGCGGACAGTTTTATAATTCACCCCTCCACTTT,CASGQFYNSPLHF
TRBJ2-1,many,TRBD1,TRBV5-4,TGTGCCAGCAGCATGGGACAGACGGGGTCCAATGAGCAGTTCTTC,CASSMGQTGSNEQFF
TRBJ1-1,.,.,TRBV2,TGTGCCAGCAGTGCGAAGGAACGGAAGACCGCTTTCTTT,CASSAKERKTAFF
TRBJ2-7,many,TRBD1,TRBV20-1,TGCAGTGCTAGAGAGGGACAGGGGTTCTACGAGCAGTACTTC,CSAREGQGFYEQYF
TRBJ2-3,many,.,TRBV5-1,TGCGCCAGCAGCGGGGGGACCCTTGGAGATACGCAGTATTTT,CASSGGTLGDTQYF
TRBJ2-7,few,.,TRBV7-9,TGTGCCAGCGGGAGCCTGACCTACGAGCAGTACTTC,CASGSLTYEQYF
TRBJ1-1,few,.,TRBV7-2,TGTGCCAGCAGTCATCCACAGGGAGGCGCTGAAGCTTTCTTT,CASSHPQGGAEAFF
TRBJ1-2,.,TRBD1,TRBV27,TGTGCCAGCGGAGCCAGGGGACAGGGGTATGGCTACACCTTC,CASGARGQGYGYTF
TRBJ2-6,many,.,TRBV5-5,TGTGCCAGCAGCTCATACGGATCCGGGGCCAACGTCCTGACTTTC,CASSSYGSGANVLTF
TRBJ2-2,many,.,TRBV20-1,TGCAGTGCTAGAAGGGACATCGGCGGGGAGCTGTTTTTT,CSARRDIGGELFF
TRBJ1-1,many,.,TRBV12-3/TRBV12-4,TGTGCCAGCCCTACCCGAGCCTTCAACACTGAAGCTTTCTTT,CASPTRAFNTEAFF
TRBJ1-3,many,TRBD1,TRBV5-1,TGCGCCAGCAGCTTCACAGGGGAAGCTGGAAACACCATATATTTT,CASSFTGEAGNTIYF
TRBJ1-2,many,.,TRBV7-2,TGTGCCAGCAGCCCGTCTAACTATGGCTACACCTTC,CASSPSNYGYTF
TRBJ1-1,many,.,TRBV11-2,TGTGCCAGCAGCTTAGATGGGACGGACCTAGACACTGAAGCTTTCTTT,CASSLDGTDLDTEAFF
TRBJ1-2,few,.,TRBV28,TGTGCCAGCAGTTTGCCGGGACAACGCTATGGCTACACCTTC,CASSLPGQRYGYTF
TRBJ2-4,many,.,TRBV6-1,TGTGCCAGCAGTGTTCCAGGGGGGGTCAACATTCAGTACTTC,CASSVPGGVNIQYF
TRBJ1-5,many,TRBD1,TRBV6-2/TRBV6-3,TGTGCCAGCGAAGATCCGGGACAGGGGGCTTCATATGGCAATCAGCCCCAGCATTTT,CASEDPGQGASYGNQPQHF
TRBJ2-4,many,TRBD1,TRBV6-5,TGTGCCAGCAGCTCCCTGGACAGGGGAATATACATTCAGTACTTC,CASSSLDRGIYIQYF
TRBJ1-5,many,TRBD1,TRBV7-2,TGTGCCAGCAGCTTGGGAGACAGGGAGCATCAGCCCCAGCATTTT,CASSLGDREHQPQHF
TRBJ1-6,many,TRBD1,TRBV13,TGTGCCAGCAGACCCAAGGGGGCGTATAATTCACCCCTCCACTTT,CASRPKGAYNSPLHF
TRBJ2-1,many,.,TRBV7-2,TGTGCCAGCAGCCAAGGCCTAGCAGAGTACAATGAGCAGTTCTTC,CASSQGLAEYNEQFF
TRBJ2-2,.,.,TRBV4-3,TGCGCCAGCAGCCAAAGGGTCTTGCTCTCTAACACCGGGGAGCTGTTTTTT,CASSQRVLLSNTGELFF
TRBJ2-5,many,.,TRBV27,TGTGCCAGCAGTCCTCCGGGACGTAGAGAGACCCAGTACTTC,CASSPPGRRETQYF
TRBJ1-5,many,.,TRBV7-2,TGTGCCAGCAGCTTGGGCCGCAATCAGCCCCAGCATTTT,CASSLGRNQPQHF
TRBJ2-1,many,.,TRBV5-1,TGCGCCAGCAGCTGGGCGGCGGGCCTCTACAATGAGCAGTTCTTC,CASSWAAGLYNEQFF
TRBJ2-6,many,.,TRBV28,TGTGCCAGCAGTGCAACCACAGGGTCTGGGGCCAACGTCCTGACTTTC,CASSATTGSGANVLTF
TRBJ2-7,many,.,TRBV5-1,TGCGCCAGCAGCCCAGGCGCTGCCTACGAGCAGTACTTC,CASSPGAAYEQYF
TRBJ1-5,few,.,TRBV30,TGTGCCTGGAGTGTACTAGGGGACGATCAGCCCCAGCATTTT,CAWSVLGDDQPQHF
TRBJ2-7,many,TRBD2,TRBV7-2,TGTGCCAGCAGCCATGGACTAGCGGGAGGATACGAGCAGTACTTC,CASSHGLAGGYEQYF
TRBJ2-7,many,.,TRBV18,TGTGCCAGCTCACGTTCGACAGGTCCCACCTACGAGCAGTACTTC,CASSRSTGPTYEQYF
TRBJ2-1,many,TRBD2,TRBV10-3,TGTGCCATCAGTTTGAGCGGGGGAGGCTCCTACAATGAGCAGTTCTTC,CAISLSGGGSYNEQFF
TRBJ2-4,many,.,TRBV7-2,TGTGCCAGCAGCTTGAGCCTAGCCAAAAACATTCAGTACTTC,CASSLSLAKNIQYF
TRBJ2-2,many,.,TRBV15,TGTGCCACCAGCAAAGCCAGACAGACCGGGGAGCTGTTTTTT,CATSKARQTGELFF
TRBJ2-7,many,TRBD2,TRBV20-1,TGCAGTGCTAGAGATAGCGGGAGACTCGACGAGCAGTACTTC,CSARDSGRLDEQYF